This entry describes one TCR beta chain. Method: immunoSEQ multiplex PCR; TCRdb's copy keeps in-frame clones and lacks some. The sample consists of nearly 200,000 clones, 84% of them appearing once. The germline CDR1 and CDR2 sequences are SQVTM and ANQGSEA. The CDR3 consists of 13 residues. Between the trimmed V and J ends, which lost 4 bases and 4 bases, there was a span of 11 bases. This sample was taken from a study of blood T cell repertoires in COVID-19. The receptor comes from a man aged 35 to 55 who had recovered from COVID-19. Sequenced sample: PBMCs or T cells enriched from blood (not recorded which). V gene TRBV29-1 combines with J gene TRBJ1-5, with a possible D match to TRBD1 (6 bases). DNA for the CDR3: TGCAGCGTTGCGACAGGCCCTAATCAGCCCCAGCATTTT. Its protein product is CSVATGPNQPQHF.